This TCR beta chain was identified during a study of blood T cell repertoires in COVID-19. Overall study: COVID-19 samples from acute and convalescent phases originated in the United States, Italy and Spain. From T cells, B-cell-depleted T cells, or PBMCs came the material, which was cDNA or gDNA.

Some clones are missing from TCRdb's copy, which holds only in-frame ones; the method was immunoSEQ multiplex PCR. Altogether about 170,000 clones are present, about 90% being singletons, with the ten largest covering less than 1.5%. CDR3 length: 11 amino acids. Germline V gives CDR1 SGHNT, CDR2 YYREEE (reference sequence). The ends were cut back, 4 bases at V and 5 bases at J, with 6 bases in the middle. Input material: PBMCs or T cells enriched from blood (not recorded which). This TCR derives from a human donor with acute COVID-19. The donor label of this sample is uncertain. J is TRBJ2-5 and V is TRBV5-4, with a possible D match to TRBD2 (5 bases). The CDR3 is CASSPGETQYF. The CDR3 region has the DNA TGTGCCAGCAGCCCGGGGGAGACCCAGTACTTC.